The 24 T cell receptor beta chains in this list originate from one sample, sequenced in a study of T cell repertoires in cytomegalovirus infection. TCRdb reprocessed the reads with MiXCR, giving one entry per CDR3 protein. The sample yields about 530,000 distinct CDR3 sequences, 26% seen once. Sample: PBMCs. The source of these receptors is a human donor in good health (CMV status not recorded). Some clones in this sample may be carry-over from other donors' samples.

The rearrangement uses TRBV20-1 and TRBJ2-5; D may be TRBD1 or TRBD2 (6 bases each). The germline CDR1 and CDR2 sequences are DFQATT and SNEGSKA (reference sequence). CDR3 length: 13 residues. The CDR3 nucleotides read TGCGCAATTCGGGGGCGCCCCGAGGAGACCCAGTACTTC. As protein: CAIRGRPEETQYF.

This clonotype turned up a few times. The rearrangement links TRBV20-1 to TRBJ1-1; no clear D gene. Germline V gives CDR1 DFQATT, CDR2 SNEGSKA (reference sequence). The V end was cut by 3 bases, the J end by 1 base, with 0 bases between. The CDR3 has 10 residues. CDR3 amino acids: CSARNTEAFF. CDR3 coding DNA: TGCAGTGCTAGGAACACTGAAGCTTTCTTT.

V and J are TRBV20-1 and TRBJ2-1, with D possibly TRBD2 on 6 matching bases. Trimming cost V 5 bases and J 12 bases, with 17 bases left between them. CDR1 and CDR2 (germline): DFQATT, SNEGSKA (reference sequence). The CDR3 consists of 12 residues. CDR3 amino acids: CSAEPGLSRQFF. Written as DNA, the CDR3 is TGCAGTGCTGAACCGGGACTCTCTAGGCAGTTCTTC.

The V call is TRBV7-6, the J call TRBJ1-6, with 7 bases fitting TRBD1. This CDR3 contains 13 residues. Looked up from germline, CDR1 is SGHVS and CDR2 is FNYEAQ. After removal of 5 bases from V and 11 bases from J, the junction contained 6 bases not matched to a gene. The CDR3 sequence: CASSIGQAAPLHF. As DNA, the CDR3 is TGTGCCAGCAGCATTGGACAGGCGGCACCCCTCCACTTT.

The V and J genes are TRBV28 and TRBJ2-7; 8 bases map to TRBD1. In germline, CDR1 is MDHEN, CDR2 SYDVKM. The CDR3 runs 16 residues. V shed 3 bases and J 1 base; nucleotides not matched to a gene: 8. CDR3 in amino acids: CASSLDRAPGSYEQYF. The DNA of the CDR3 is TGTGCCAGCAGTTTGGACAGGGCCCCAGGTTCCTACGAGCAGTACTTC.

This clonotype was counted a few times. The V gene is TRBV6-2 or TRBV6-3, the J gene TRBJ1-2; D call uncertain. The germline V gene has CDR1 MNHEY and CDR2 SVGEGT. V was cut by 4 bases and J by 4 bases, with 7 bases left in between. The CDR3 totals 12 residues. CDR3 loop: CASSLIAYGYTF. The CDR3 nucleotides are TGTGCCAGCAGTTTAATAGCCTATGGCTACACCTTC.

This clonotype was detected ten times or more. The rearrangement links TRBV7-2 to TRBJ2-3, with unresolved D. The CDR3 contains 16 residues. Trimming left V 4 bases short and J 6 bases short, with 20 bases between. Germline CDR1 SGHTA, CDR2 FQGNSA. CDR3 in DNA: TGTGCCAGCAGCTCACAACCGTTCAAGAGACCCGATACGCAGTATTTT. This encodes CASSSQPFKRPDTQYF.

This rearrangement joins TRBV5-4 to TRBJ1-4, with a tentative D call TRBD1 (6 bases). Deletions cut 0 bases from V and 5 bases from J, with 14 bases between. The germline V gene encodes CDR1 SGHNT and CDR2 YYREEE (reference sequence). This CDR3 contains 16 residues. CDR3 DNA sequence: TGTGCCAGCAGCTTGGGGGGGCAGGGAGCAAATGAAAAACTGTTTTTT. Translated, it gives CASSLGGQGANEKLFF.

The J gene is TRBJ2-7, the V gene TRBV6-2 or TRBV6-3, with D possibly TRBD2 on 6 matching bases. The CDR3 covers 16 residues. CDR1 and CDR2 (germline): MNHEY, SVGEGT. Trimming removed 2 bases from V and 1 base from J, with 15 bases in between. The CDR3 bases are TGTGCCAGCAGTTACCGCAGGTCTGGGGGGTCCTACGAGCAGTACTTC. The encoded protein is CASSYRRSGGSYEQYF.

This clonotype has only one observation. The rearrangement joins TRBV29-1 to TRBJ2-1; D possibly corresponds to TRBD2 (6 bases). The CDR3 contains 14 residues. V was trimmed by 3 bases and J by 4 bases, leaving 13 bases between them. The germline V gene encodes CDR1 SQVTM and CDR2 ANQGSEA. For the CDR3, the DNA is TGCAGCGTTGAGTCGGCTAGCGCTTACAATGAGCAGTTCTTC. Its protein product is CSVESASAYNEQFF.

This sequence joins TRBV19 and TRBJ2-1; no reliable D call. The CDR3 has 14 residues. Trimming removed 7 bases at V and 3 bases at J, with 13 bases between. The germline V gene has CDR1 LNHDA and CDR2 SQIVND (reference sequence). CDR3 loop: CASKSGSRYNEQFF. CDR3 DNA: TGTGCCAGTAAATCAGGCTCCCGCTACAATGAGCAGTTCTTC.

V is TRBV28 and J is TRBJ1-1; no reliable D call. This CDR3 spans 12 amino acids. The V end was cut by 5 bases, the J end by 5 bases, with 9 bases between. Germline V gene lookup returns CDR1 MDHEN and CDR2 SYDVKM. Here the CDR3 DNA reads TGTGCCAGCAGTCAGTTAGTGACTGAAGCTTTCTTT. Its translation: CASSQLVTEAFF.

The chain recombines TRBV6-6 with TRBJ1-3, with D hard to call. The germline gives CDR1 MNHNY, CDR2 SVGAGI (reference sequence). V was cut by 0 bases and J by 0 bases, with 9 bases left in between. The CDR3 totals 16 residues. CDR3 protein: CASSYSRRISGNTIYF. Here the CDR3 DNA reads TGTGCCAGCAGTTACTCCCGACGAATCTCTGGAAACACCATATATTTT.

The table lists this clonotype with a few counts. This sequence joins TRBV2 and TRBJ1-5, with D perhaps TRBD1 (6 bases). V lost 8 bases and J lost 0, with 14 bases in between. The CDR3 consists of 15 residues. Germline-derived CDR1 and CDR2 are SNHLY and FYNNEI. In DNA, the CDR3 is TGTGCCAGCGGTGCGCGGGGGCATAGCAATCAGCCCCAGCATTTT. Residues: CASGARGHSNQPQHF.

The J gene is TRBJ2-1, the V gene TRBV7-9; TRBD2 agrees at 7 bases. This CDR3 comprises 14 residues. V shed 4 bases, J shed 3 bases, and the junction held 3 bases outside the gene matches. Germline V gene data show CDR1 as SEHNR and CDR2 as FQNEAQ (reference sequence). As DNA, the CDR3 is TGTGCCAGCAGCTACCGGACTAGCTACAATGAGCAGTTCTTC. This sequence encodes CASSYRTSYNEQFF.

The V call is TRBV6-5, the J call TRBJ2-3; either TRBD1 or TRBD2 may supply D (5 bases each). The CDR3 loop spans 13 amino acids. Trimming took off 6 bases at V and 6 bases at J, with 13 bases between the two ends. Germline V gene sequence: CDR1 MNHEY, CDR2 SVGAGI. This CDR3 reads CASREGTADTQYF. CDR3 DNA sequence: TGTGCCAGCAGAGAAGGGACGGCGGATACGCAGTATTTT.

The sample holds many counts of this clonotype. The chain uses TRBV28 and TRBJ1-5; tentatively, D is TRBD1 (5 bases). V was cut by 7 bases and J by 2 bases, with 18 bases left in between. CDR1 and CDR2 from the germline V gene are MDHEN and SYDVKM. The CDR3 consists of 16 residues. The CDR3 reads CASTLSRGMGNQPQHF. The CDR3 DNA sequence: TGTGCCAGCACCCTAAGTAGGGGTATGGGCAATCAGCCCCAGCATTTT.

This clonotype was picked up many times. The chain carries TRBV6-1 and TRBJ1-1, with D tentatively TRBD1 (6 bases). The CDR3 spans 16 residues. Germline-derived CDR1 and CDR2 are MNHNS and SASEGT. The germline V and J ends were trimmed by 6 bases and 0 bases, with 17 bases remaining between them. CDR3 region: CASSRGGRDMNTEAFF. CDR3 sequence (DNA): TGTGCCAGCAGCAGAGGGGGTCGGGACATGAACACTGAAGCTTTCTTT.

The chain recombines TRBV19 with TRBJ2-2, with 7 bases matching TRBD2. The CDR3 contains 16 residues. Germline V gene data show CDR1 as LNHDA and CDR2 as SQIVND (reference sequence). J gave up 3 bases and V 8 bases, and 12 bases lay outside the gene matches. CDR3 in amino acids: CASSTGGRGDTGELFF. CDR3 in DNA: TGTGCCAGTTCAACAGGCGGGAGAGGGGACACCGGGGAGCTGTTTTTT.

Only a few counts were recorded for this clonotype. The chain joins TRBV6-5 to TRBJ2-1, with 8 bases that match TRBD2. CDR3 length equals 13 residues. J was trimmed by 8 bases and V by 8 bases; bases with no gene match: 8. Germline assignment: CDR1 MNHEY and CDR2 SVGAGI. CDR3 amino acids: CASYRAGAYEQFF. CDR3 DNA sequence: TGTGCCAGCTATAGAGCGGGAGCCTATGAGCAGTTCTTC.

This clonotype came up many times. The chain is built from TRBV28 and TRBJ1-2; D not certain. The CDR3 has 17 amino acids. Trimming pared 3 bases from V and 4 bases from J, leaving 21 bases between. In germline, CDR1 is MDHEN, CDR2 SYDVKM. The CDR3 spells CASSFGVGGIASYGYTF. Here the CDR3 DNA reads TGTGCCAGCAGTTTTGGGGTGGGAGGGATTGCTAGCTATGGCTACACCTTC.

At least ten counts were recorded for this clonotype. The gene calls are TRBV7-2 and TRBJ2-7; 8 nucleotides match TRBD1. The trim removed 1 base at V and 6 bases at J, leaving 5 bases unmatched. The germline CDR1 and CDR2 sequences are SGHTA and FQGNSA. This CDR3 has 14 residues. The DNA of the CDR3 is TGTGCCAGCAGCTTAGGGGCAGGGGGCGCCGAGCAGTACGTC. This encodes CASSLGAGGAEQYV.

The table lists this clonotype with a few counts. This chain connects TRBV29-1 to TRBJ1-5; possibly TRBD1 for D (5 bases). V was shortened by 7 bases and J by 5 bases, with 15 bases between the two germline ends. This CDR3 spans 13 amino acids. Per the germline V gene, CDR1 is SQVTM and CDR2 is ANQGSEA. The CDR3 DNA sequence: TGCAGCGGCATCCGGGGGTTGGATCAGCCCCAGCATTTT. Its translation is CSGIRGLDQPQHF.

The chain carries TRBV19 and TRBJ1-5; D call uncertain. The CDR3 runs to 17 residues. The ends were cut back, 1 base at V and 0 bases at J, with 13 bases in the middle. In germline, CDR1 is LNHDA, CDR2 SQIVND (reference sequence). The CDR3 DNA sequence: TGTGCCAGTAGTATAGCCCGGGTCGCATCTAGCAATCAGCCCCAGCATTTT. This encodes CASSIARVASSNQPQHF.